This T cell receptor beta chain appears in the sequencing data of a study of shared clonotypes between healthy human individuals. Study-wide findings and caveats: Among donors, the sharing of clonotypes was expected to be influenced by sequencing depth. The small donor group covered limited genetic and exposure diversity.

Per the original data handling: Junction-only sequences without quality scores came from ImmunoSEQ, so filtering differed. Sequenced by immunoSEQ multiplex PCR; TCRdb stores in-frame clones only, minus some. V and J calls and clone size are those listed in that table; D and trimming were worked out from the DNA. The table has about 2.3 million clones, under 95% seen once; the top ten hold about 0.36%. The V segment lost 9 bases and the J segment 8 bases; nucleotides outside the gene matches: 2. CDR1 and CDR2 (germline): MDHEN, SYDVKM. This CDR3 region has 11 residues. Remarks on this clone: Its antigen is not known.

This sequence was found in a man aged 18-30 years in good health. Some clones in this sample may be carry-over from other donors' samples. The sample consisted of naive CD4+ T cells from PBMCs. Subset meaning: CD45RA+ positively selected. The V and J genes are TRBV28 and TRBJ1-4; 8 bases line up with TRBD1. CDR3 loop: CARDRDEKLFF. CDR3 coding DNA: TGTGCCAGGGACAGGGACGAAAAACTGTTTTTT.